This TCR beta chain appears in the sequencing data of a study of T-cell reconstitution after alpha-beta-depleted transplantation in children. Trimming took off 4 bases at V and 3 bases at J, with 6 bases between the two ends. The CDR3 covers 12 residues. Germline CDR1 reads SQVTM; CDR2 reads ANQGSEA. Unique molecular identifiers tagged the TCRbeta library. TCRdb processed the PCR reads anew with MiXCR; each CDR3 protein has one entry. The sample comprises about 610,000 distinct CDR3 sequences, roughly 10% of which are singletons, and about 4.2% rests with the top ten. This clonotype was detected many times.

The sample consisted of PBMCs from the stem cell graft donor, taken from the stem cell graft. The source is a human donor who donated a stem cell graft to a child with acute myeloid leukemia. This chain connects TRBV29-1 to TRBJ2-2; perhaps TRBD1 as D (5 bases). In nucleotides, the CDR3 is TGCAGCGTTGCAGGGTACACCGGGGAGCTGTTTTTT. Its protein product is CSVAGYTGELFF.